The subject of this entry is one T cell receptor (beta chain). This clone appeared once. The target of this receptor is not known. Nothing much larger sits one base from this clone, and base qualities are not available. The protocol used for the library was the immunoSEQ multiplex PCR assay. A mixture of 60 forward primers for TCR Vbeta segments and 13 reverse primers for TCR Jbeta segments was used in the multiplex PCR. The CDR3 region of rearranged TCR beta genes was amplified from genomic DNA with a multiplex PCR assay. On the Illumina HiSeq System, the amplified TCR beta libraries were sequenced as 87-base-pair reads. The paper's data handling went like this. A later analysis tallied 80 million to 95 million unique TCR beta chains across the 666 repertoires, and about 10 million of those chains were shared by two or more donors. A nearest-neighbor algorithm error-corrected the raw reads and collapsed the reads into unique sequences, merging closely related sequences to remove PCR and sequencing errors. V, D and J gene segments were assigned by aligning CDR3 sequences to IMGT reference sequences. Each retained sequence needed at least a six-nucleotide match to both a V gene segment and a J gene segment. Rearrangements were called productive when the CDR3 lacked stop codons and stayed in frame with V and J; all others were non-productive. CDR3 was defined according to IMGT convention as the region running from the second conserved V-encoded cysteine to the conserved J-encoded phenylalanine. The earlier analysis of about 500 of the donors excluded sequences that lacked an unambiguous match to a single V gene segment. In an earlier analysis of some 590 of the donors, V segments were called functional above 56.7% productive rearrangements and were called segregating when the between-donor standard deviation exceeded 5%. To diagnose cytomegalovirus status from the catalog of TCR beta chain sequences, a statistical classification framework was built. V and J gene assignment, in a later analysis, came from comparing TCR nucleotide sequences with IMGT/GENE-DB human TR gene sequences. A later analysis assigned CDR3 sequences and most-parsimonious VDJ recombination scenarios with the TCRdist pipeline. In a later analysis, each TCR beta chain was defined by its CDR3 amino acid sequence together with its V-gene family, and reads lacking a unique V-gene family were excluded. To address suspected cross-contamination and a sequencing artifact, a later analysis removed several hundred highly shared, low-generation-probability nucleotide sequences. In a later analysis, a clonal expansion index was calculated for each public chain from normalized within-repertoire ranks of inferred template counts. A later analysis computed generation probabilities with a VDJ recombination model fitted to out-of-frame rearrangements, and checked the results against IGoR. In a later analysis, TCR-TCR, TCR-HLA and TCR-CMV co-occurrence was scored with hypergeometric tests, and a repertoire-size bias correction was applied to TCR pairs. In a later analysis, false discovery rates were estimated by permuting HLA or CMV assignments 20 times. A later analysis grouped co-occurring TCRs with DBSCAN, adding TCRdist sequence similarity when clustering within HLA-allele-positive subsets. Co-occurrence clustering excluded repertoires with fewer than 30,000 or more than 120,000 public chains, plus five with anomalous nucleotide sharing. TCRdb re-hosts the immuneACCESS table, in-frame sequences only. Its copies lack some clones; in the studies checked, an unresolved V gene accounts for under half of them, and the cause for the rest is not known. V and J calls and clone size are given by that table; D and trimming were obtained from the DNA. The table for this sample lists about 210,000 clones; 86% of them were counted only once. Jointly, the top ten make up less than 0.35% of the sample.

The sample is drawn from a study of cytomegalovirus exposure and HLA in healthy donors (dated by TCRdb to about 2017). Notes on the research overall: An earlier analysis of some 600 of the donors reported about 280 Gb of sequence data and 117 million unique TCR beta sequences obtained from about 170 million T cells. An early release covering roughly 600 HLA-typed donors comprised approximately 300 gigabases of sequencing data and about 90 million unique TCR sequences. Of the approximately 400 genotyped donors, approximately 82% fell in the genetic ancestry cluster associated with self-reported Caucasian donors. The study aimed to test whether cataloging public T cell receptors could reveal signatures of past pathogen exposure. Using immunosequencing, the study profiled T cell repertoires from about 650 subjects and related those repertoires to cytomegalovirus serostatus. A separate validation cohort of over a hundred different subjects was used in addition to the 666-subject first cohort. To predict cytomegalovirus infection status, the study brought together high-throughput TCR immunosequencing, statistical association of individual TCRs with disease status, and machine learning. A later analysis re-examined previously published TCR beta repertoires from hundreds of donors and added high-resolution HLA genotyping to investigate patterns of TCR occurrence. Rather than drawing on any new phenotypic data, the later analysis identified candidate immune exposures from TCR beta sequences and the way those sequences occurred across donors. An earlier analysis of 587 of the donors used high-throughput TCR beta sequencing to judge whether each TCR beta V gene segment behaved as functional or pseudogenic. Alongside the repertoire data, information on donor age, sex, ethnicity and CMV serostatus was compiled. A later genetic analysis used genome-wide SNP genotypes for about three fifths of the 666 donors, treating that subset as a discovery cohort. Every repertoire in the discovery cohort had been generated on one and the same sequencing platform. Class I and class II HLA loci were covered by the typing at four-digit resolution. Typing coverage differed by locus: A, B, C, DRB1 and DQB1 were typed in about 629-630 donors, DQA1 in approximately 520, DPA1 in 600 to 610, and DPB1 in just under 490. Roughly five DR-DQ haplotypes were treated as single units for association and clustering because of strong linkage in the cohort. On average, 235,054 unique TCR beta nucleotide sequences were sequenced per donor among fewer than 500 genotyped donors of the cohort, with around 19% of those sequences being non-productive.

In total, roughly 670 healthy bone marrow donors made up the cohort. At the time of sampling, every cohort member was nominally healthy, though immune exposures that went unrecorded were likely present. The donor was CMV seronegative and was included in the group of 352 seronegative cohort members. A peripheral blood sample was collected from each donor, and TCR beta sequencing was performed on peripheral blood mononuclear cells. The Qiagen DNeasy Blood Extraction Kit was used to extract genomic DNA from the blood cell samples. The full study reports these points: The 87-base-pair reads could not distinguish some IMGT-functional V segments, including TRBV6-2 and TRBV6-3, so those segments were excluded. The authors suggested that the approach could potentially be generalized to other disease states and immunological phenotypes. The presence/absence analyses assumed that sequencing depth was roughly uniform across donors, and that assumption may not be true. The classifier was reported to diagnose cytomegalovirus status with high specificity and sensitivity in both the original cohort and the validation cohort. A group of highly shared sequence variants was considered likely to be a technical artifact of the sequencing pipeline. V-gene and J-gene trimming of TCR beta chains was associated with a missense DCLRE1C variant in a later genetic analysis, and the association was replicated in an independent cohort. CMV serostatus was the only immune exposure information available for the cohort. Most CMV-associated TCR beta chains appeared to be HLA-restricted in a later analysis, and the HLA associations seemed to be driven largely by CMV exposure. Specific HLA alleles were associated with about 17,000 TCR beta sequences at a false discovery rate of 0.05 in a later analysis. In an earlier analysis of 587 of the donors, most TCR beta V segments appeared in productive rearrangements about 87% or about 30% of the time, broadly matching IMGT annotations. Compared with the roughly 600-donor mean, donors in an Asian-associated ancestry cluster had fewer N-insertions in productive TCRs, according to a later genetic analysis. A further reported finding was that TCR beta sequences accurately predicted the HLA-A and HLA-B alleles for most subjects in the first cohort. HLA typing was unavailable for some donors at each locus, so association tests used only the typed subset. Correlated functional status among segregating V segments might reflect linkage disequilibrium, but an unknown experimental factor could not be ruled out. The study listed 150 to 200 TCR beta chains as associated with cytomegalovirus. A later analysis found that TCR association rates varied across HLA loci, with DRB1 alleles showing the most associated TCRs and HLA-C alleles the fewest. Because counts were too low, roughly 16 rarely observed V segments, including chromosome 9 orphons, were left out of the earlier analysis of 500 to 750 of the donors. This cohort had only TCR beta chains sequenced, and the lack of alpha or paired-chain data limited which features could be detected. In vitro tests confirmed that a few of the cytomegalovirus-associated TCR beta chains recognize cytomegalovirus antigens. A later analysis reported that several top co-occurrence clusters appeared linked to parvovirus B19, influenza, CMV and Epstein-Barr virus. Across donors, most TCR sequences were observed very rarely, whereas some public TCRs were present in many individuals. When HLA alleles, especially DR and DQ, strongly co-occurred, TCR associations were difficult to assign to individual alleles. In a later analysis, HLA-associated TCR beta chains showed more clonal expansion and lower generation probabilities than non-associated chains that were equally common.

V ends up 6 bases short and J 6 bases short, with an unmatched junction base count of 6. According to the germline V gene, CDR1 reads MNHNS and CDR2 reads SASEGT. The CDR3 starts with the cysteine, ends with the phenylalanine, and has 13 residues. Only the CDR3 DNA stays, 39 bases, in frame from base 1. Sequencing was done on a sample of PBMCs. Rearrangement joined TRBV6-1 to TRBJ2-7, with 9 central nucleotides matching TRBD1. This TCR derives from a woman younger than 45 in good health and CMV-seronegative. The nucleotides read TGTGCCAGCAGCTTGGGACAGGGAAGCGAGCAGTACTTC. Translated, this is CASSLGQGSEQYF.